One sample yielded the 17 T cell receptor beta chains listed below, sequenced in a study of OX40 agonist ivuxolimab in advanced cancers. The method behind the library was the immunoSEQ multiplex PCR assay. TCRdb obtained this table from immuneACCESS and retained in-frame rearrangements with V and J assigned. These tables miss some clones; where compared with another copy, unresolved V genes account for less than half of the shortfall, and the remainder is unexplained. Across this sample there are about 96,000 clones, with 90% seen only once. The ten largest clones add up to around 1.5% of the sample. The specimen was CD4+ or CD8+ T cells sorted from blood, collected in a trial of the OX40 agonist ivuxolimab. These receptors all come from an adult with an advanced solid tumor such as melanoma, head and neck, liver or kidney cancer.

This chain links TRBV30 with TRBJ1-1, with D maybe TRBD1 (6 bases). This CDR3 has 13 residues. V lost 0 bases, J lost 6 bases, and 11 bases lay in between. Germline V gives CDR1 GTSNPN, CDR2 SVGIG (reference sequence). CDR3 loop: CAWSVGGDPEAFF. The CDR3 DNA sequence: TGTGCCTGGAGTGTAGGGGGGGACCCTGAAGCTTTCTTT.

The chain joins TRBV5-4 to TRBJ2-1; 12 nucleotides line up with TRBD2. The V gene's germline CDR1 is SGHNT and CDR2 YYREEE (reference sequence). J gave up 9 bases and V 3 bases, and 7 bases lay outside the gene matches. The CDR3 is made up of 15 amino acids. Written as DNA, the CDR3 is TGTGCCAGCAGCTCGACTAGCGGGAGAGAGGGTGAGCAGTTCTTC. This codes for CASSSTSGREGEQFF.

V gene TRBV4-3 combines with J gene TRBJ1-6, with TRBD1 matching over 7 bases. The junction had 6 bases not matched to a gene; V was cut back by 0 bases and J by 7 bases. The germline CDR1 and CDR2 sequences are LGHNA and YSLEER. The CDR3 covers 16 residues. CDR3 in amino acids: CASSQDRDRRNSPLHF. For the CDR3, the DNA is TGCGCCAGCAGCCAAGACCGGGACAGAAGAAATTCACCCCTCCACTTT.

Regarding this clone: This specimen includes other DNA sequences encoding the same CDR3. The chain joins TRBV28 to TRBJ1-5; no firm D call. V shed 5 bases and J shed 7 bases, with 12 bases lying between them. In germline, CDR1 is MDHEN, CDR2 SYDVKM. The CDR3 covers 13 residues. This CDR3 reads CASSQVGYQPQHF. As DNA, the CDR3 is TGTGCCAGCAGTCAAGTGGGGTACCAGCCCCAGCATTTT.

This chain connects TRBV18 to TRBJ1-1, with unresolved D. CDR1 and CDR2 from the germline V gene are KGHSH and LQKENI. V was cut by 9 bases and J by 7 bases, with 21 bases left in between. The CDR3 sequence is 14 residues long. Here the CDR3 DNA reads TGTGCCAGTCTAGTAATACAATCAAGGATTGAAGCTTTCTTT. It is translated as CASLVIQSRIEAFF.

This chain joins TRBV5-4 and TRBJ1-1; TRBD1 might be the D (5 bases). The CDR3 consists of 15 residues. Germline V gene lookup returns CDR1 SGHNT and CDR2 YYREEE (reference sequence). Trimming left V 4 bases short and J 0 bases short, with 13 bases between. The CDR3 region is CASSHSGAMNTEAFF. The CDR3 DNA is TGTGCCAGCAGCCACAGCGGGGCCATGAACACTGAAGCTTTCTTT.

The chain links TRBV6-6 to TRBJ2-5; D may correspond to TRBD1 or TRBD2 (5 bases each). V lost 0 bases to trimming and J lost 5 bases, with 7 bases between them. There are 13 residues in the CDR3. The germline V gene encodes CDR1 MNHNY and CDR2 SVGAGI (reference sequence). The CDR3 loop is CASSYSGEETQYF. CDR3 sequence (DNA): TGTGCCAGCAGTTACTCGGGGGAGGAGACCCAGTACTTC.

This chain links TRBV4-3 with TRBJ1-3, with 9 bases that match TRBD1. Germline CDR1 LGHNA, CDR2 YSLEER. After removal of 4 bases from V and 4 bases from J, the junction contained 8 bases not matched to a gene. This CDR3 is built from 16 residues. The CDR3 loop reads CASSLTYRGQGNTIYF. The CDR3 DNA follows: TGCGCCAGCAGCCTAACGTACAGGGGGCAAGGAAACACCATATATTTT.

The gene calls are TRBV7-2 and TRBJ2-7; 8 nucleotides line up with TRBD2. The V gene's germline CDR1 is SGHTA and CDR2 FQGNSA. With 1 base clipped from V and 6 bases from J, the junction kept 11 bases outside the gene matches. This CDR3 has 16 residues. CDR3 DNA: TGTGCCAGCAGCTTAGTGTTTTCGGGAGGGCCTGTCGAGCAGTACTTC. Protein sequence: CASSLVFSGGPVEQYF.

This clone turned up a few times. The V call is TRBV11-2, the J call TRBJ1-2, with 9 bases identical to TRBD1. CDR3 length equals 15 residues. CDR1 SGHAT and CDR2 FQNNGV come from the germline V gene. Losses at the gene ends were 5 bases for V and 2 bases for J; bases not matched to a gene: 6. The CDR3: CASSTHGTGNYGYTF. CDR3 bases: TGTGCCAGCAGCACCCACGGGACAGGGAACTATGGCTACACCTTC.

The count of this clone is one. The V gene is TRBV7-3, the J gene TRBJ1-1, with a tentative D call TRBD1 (5 bases). The CDR3 is made up of 15 amino acids. The V end was cut by 5 bases, the J end by 1 base, with 14 bases between. Germline lookup yields CDR1 SGHTA and CDR2 FQGTGA. The DNA for the CDR3 is TGTGCCAGCAGCCCAGATCCGGGACGGAACACTGAAGCTTTCTTT. Protein: CASSPDPGRNTEAFF.

This sequence joins TRBV6-5 and TRBJ1-1, with 8 bases aligning to TRBD1. V lost 7 bases, J lost 6 bases, and 7 bases stayed unmatched. The CDR3 length is 13 residues. Germline V gene sequence: CDR1 MNHEY, CDR2 SVGAGI. Here the CDR3 DNA reads TGTGCCAGCATCGGCAGGGGGCTAGCTGAAGCTTTCTTT. It codes for CASIGRGLAEAFF.

The rearrangement uses TRBV5-1 and TRBJ1-5, with 8 positions matching TRBD1. The J segment lost 3 bases and the V segment lost 0 bases, leaving 5 bases of the junction unmatched. CDR3 length: 16 amino acids. Germline V gene lookup returns CDR1 SGHRS and CDR2 YFSETQ. The CDR3 sequence is CASSLDGTGHNQPQHF. In DNA, the CDR3 is TGCGCCAGCAGCTTGGATGGGACAGGACACAATCAGCCCCAGCATTTT.

The chain recombines TRBV2 with TRBJ2-7; 10 bases are a match to TRBD1. Germline lookup yields CDR1 SNHLY and CDR2 FYNNEI. V was clipped by 5 bases and J by 4 bases; unmatched bases: 8. The CDR3 runs 15 residues. The CDR3 here is CASSPRDRGMYEQYF. The CDR3 DNA reads as TGTGCCAGCAGTCCCCGGGACAGGGGTATGTACGAGCAGTACTTC.

This chain links TRBV23-1 with TRBJ2-5; a weak D match, TRBD2 (7 bases). TRBV23-1 is known as an ORF, though its function is uncertain. The V end was cut by 6 bases, the J end by 0 bases, with 26 bases between. This CDR3 is 19 amino acids long. CDR3 residues: CASSPNRGGSEYYQETQYF. The CDR3 nucleotides read TGCGCCAGCAGCCCAAATCGCGGGGGCAGCGAATATTACCAAGAGACCCAGTACTTC.

This chain uses TRBV10-3 with TRBJ1-2; D remains unclear. There are 12 residues in the CDR3. The germline V gene encodes CDR1 ENHRY and CDR2 SYGVKD. V was cut by 0 bases and J by 3 bases, with 2 bases left in between. The CDR3 region is CAISESDYGYTF. CDR3 sequence (DNA): TGTGCCATCAGTGAGTCTGACTATGGCTACACCTTC.

This chain uses TRBV10-3 with TRBJ1-3; 8 bases map to TRBD1. The trim removed 2 bases at V and 3 bases at J, leaving 3 bases unmatched. Germline V gene lookup returns CDR1 ENHRY and CDR2 SYGVKD. CDR3 length: 15 residues. CDR3 loop: CAISEGQGDGNTIYF. The DNA of the CDR3 is TGTGCCATCAGTGAGGGACAGGGAGATGGAAACACCATATATTTT.